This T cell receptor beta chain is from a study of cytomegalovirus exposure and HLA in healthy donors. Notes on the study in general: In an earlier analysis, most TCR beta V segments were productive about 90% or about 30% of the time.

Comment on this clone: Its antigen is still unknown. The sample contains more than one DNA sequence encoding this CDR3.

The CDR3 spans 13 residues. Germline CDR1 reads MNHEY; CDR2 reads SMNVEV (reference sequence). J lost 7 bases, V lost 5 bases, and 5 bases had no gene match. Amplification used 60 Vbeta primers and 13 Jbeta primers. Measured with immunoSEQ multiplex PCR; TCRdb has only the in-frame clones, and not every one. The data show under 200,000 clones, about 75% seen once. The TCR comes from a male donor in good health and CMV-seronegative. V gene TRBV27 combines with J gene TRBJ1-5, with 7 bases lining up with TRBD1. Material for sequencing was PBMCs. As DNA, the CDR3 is TGTGCCAGCAGTACAGGGGTGCGCCAGCCCCAGCATTTT. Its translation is CASSTGVRQPQHF.